The TCR beta chain described here comes from a study of identifying expanded T cells in peripheral blood. Sequencing was performed with immunoSEQ multiplex PCR; in TCRdb, only in-frame clones are kept and a portion is missing. The sample holds some 65,000 clones, about 83% seen once. The ends were cut back, 5 bases at V and 4 bases at J, with 21 bases in the middle. CDR1 is SGHAT, CDR2 FQNNGV, per germline. This CDR3 is built from 17 residues. This sequence originates from a person between 18 and 69 years old in good health. The chain couples TRBV11-2 to TRBJ1-5; D is uncertain. The sequenced sample consisted of blood. The DNA of the CDR3 is TGTGCCAGCAGCCCAGCGGCGTCAGCCAGACTGAATCAGCCCCAGCATTTT. Translating gives CASSPAASARLNQPQHF.